This T cell receptor (beta chain) was recovered during a study of type 1 and type 2 diabetes patients. Diabetic patients met standard criteria for type 1 or type 2 diabetes. The PCR template was genomic DNA. The TCR beta CDR3 region was amplified using 30 forward and 13 reverse primers. Each CDR3 protein is one row after TCRdb ran MiXCR on the multiplex PCR reads. Altogether approximately 260,000 distinct CDR3 sequences are present, approximately 50% being singletons, with the ten largest covering around 13%. Overall study results and limits: Type 2 diabetes repertoires were more diverse than type 1 diabetes repertoires. V and J gene usage correlated at 0.9 to 0.97 between type 2 diabetes and control samples.

CDR1 and CDR2 (germline): MDHEN, SYDVKM. The CDR3 spans 15 residues. With V trimmed by 7 bases and J by 5 bases, 11 bases remained unmatched. Regarding this clonotype: Its antigen is unknown.

The sequence came from a young man with type 2 diabetes. The chain joins TRBV28 to TRBJ1-2; 9 nucleotides agree with TRBD1. Material for sequencing was peripheral blood mononuclear cells (PBMCs). The CDR3 DNA follows: TGTGCCAGCATCCCGAGGGGGACAGGGATTTATGGCTACACCTTC. It yields the protein CASIPRGTGIYGYTF.